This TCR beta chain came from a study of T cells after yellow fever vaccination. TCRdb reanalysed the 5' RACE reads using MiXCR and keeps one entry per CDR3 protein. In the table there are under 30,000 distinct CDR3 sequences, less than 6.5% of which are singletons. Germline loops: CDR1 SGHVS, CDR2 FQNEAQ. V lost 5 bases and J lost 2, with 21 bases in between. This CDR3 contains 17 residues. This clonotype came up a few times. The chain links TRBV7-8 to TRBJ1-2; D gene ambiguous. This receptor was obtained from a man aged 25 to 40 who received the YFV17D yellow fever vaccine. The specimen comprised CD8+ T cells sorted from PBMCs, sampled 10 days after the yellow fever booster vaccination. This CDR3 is CASSPREVAGANYGYTF. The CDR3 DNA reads TGTGCCAGCAGCCCCCGAGAGGTTGCAGGCGCCAACTATGGCTACACCTTC.